The rows below give T cell receptor beta chains drawn from one sample of a study of cytomegalovirus exposure and HLA in healthy donors. Repertoires were generated with immunoSEQ multiplex PCR, while TCRdb's copy carries only in-frame clones and drops some. The sample holds roughly 120,000 clones, 65% to 75% seen once. Sequenced input: PBMCs. The source is a young man in good health and CMV-seropositive. CDR3s include the opening cysteine and the closing phenylalanine or tryptophan. A D gene is named only where the DNA matches it firmly. The size entry is marked missing in some rows and otherwise reads once, few, many or a size class.

size: -
D: -
J: TRBJ2-3
V: TRBV2
CDR3: CASSQQGGTDTQYF
DNA: TGTGCCAGCAGTCAACAGGGCGGTACAGATACGCAGTATTTT

size: -
D: -
J: TRBJ1-4
V: TRBV7-2
CDR3: CASSFQREGEKLFF
DNA: TGTGCCAGCAGCTTCCAACGGGAAGGTGAAAAACTGTTTTTT

size: -
D: TRBD2
J: TRBJ2-2
V: TRBV28
CDR3: CASSRRASGGTGELFF
DNA: TGTGCCAGCAGTCGGAGGGCTAGCGGGGGAACCGGGGAGCTGTTTTTT

size: few
D: -
J: TRBJ1-1
V: TRBV5-1
CDR3: CASSLRGTEAFF
DNA: TGCGCCAGCAGCTTGAGAGGCACTGAAGCTTTCTTT

size: -
D: -
J: TRBJ2-7
V: TRBV6-1
CDR3: CASSEARWQYF
DNA: TGTGCCAGCAGTGAAGCGCGGTGGCAGTACTTC

size: -
D: TRBD1
J: TRBJ2-2
V: TRBV4-2
CDR3: CASSQEGQNGYTGELFF
DNA: TGTGCCAGCAGCCAAGAGGGACAGAACGGTTACACCGGGGAGCTGTTTTTT

size: -
D: TRBD1
J: TRBJ1-6
V: TRBV19
CDR3: CASSSPYRGGNSPLHF
DNA: TGTGCCAGTAGTTCCCCATACAGGGGTGGAAACTCACCCCTCCACTTT

size: -
D: -
J: TRBJ2-3
V: TRBV5-1
CDR3: CASSLGGSTFGTQYF
DNA: TGCGCCAGCAGCTTGGGAGGGTCCACTTTTGGTACGCAGTATTTT

size: once
D: TRBD1
J: TRBJ2-7
V: TRBV5-4
CDR3: CASSLAATGADYEQYF
DNA: TGTGCCAGCAGCTTGGCCGCGACAGGGGCCGACTACGAGCAGTACTTC

size: -
D: -
J: TRBJ2-7
V: TRBV12-5
CDR3: CASGPSRQLSYEQYF
DNA: TGTGCTAGTGGTCCTAGTCGACAGCTATCCTACGAGCAGTACTTC

size: -
D: -
J: TRBJ2-5
V: TRBV10-3
CDR3: CAIKAWGDQETQYF
DNA: TGTGCCATCAAGGCTTGGGGGGACCAAGAGACCCAGTACTTC

size: once
D: TRBD1
J: TRBJ2-7
V: TRBV2
CDR3: CASSARTGTYEQYF
DNA: TGTGCCAGCAGTGCCCGGACAGGCACGTACGAGCAGTACTTC

size: -
D: TRBD1
J: TRBJ2-5
V: TRBV2
CDR3: CASRTTGASNAGYF
DNA: TGTGCCAGCAGAACCACAGGGGCCTCCAACGCCGGGTACTTC

size: few
D: TRBD2
J: TRBJ2-7
V: TRBV7-6
CDR3: CASSRTSGGFSYEQYF
DNA: TGTGCCAGCAGCCGAACTAGCGGGGGGTTCTCCTACGAGCAGTACTTC

size: few
D: TRBD2
J: TRBJ2-3
V: TRBV4-2
CDR3: CASSLGLAGGRSTDTQYF
DNA: TGTGCCAGCAGCCTAGGACTAGCGGGGGGGCGGAGCACAGATACGCAGTATTTT

size: -
D: TRBD2
J: TRBJ2-1
V: TRBV4-1
CDR3: CASSQDLLAGDLANNEQFF
DNA: TGCGCCAGCAGCCAAGATCTGCTAGCGGGGGACCTAGCTAACAATGAGCAGTTCTTC

size: -
D: TRBD1
J: TRBJ2-7
V: TRBV19
CDR3: CASSSRTGPYEQYF
DNA: TGTGCCAGTAGTTCCCGGACAGGGCCCTACGAGCAGTACTTC

size: few
D: -
J: TRBJ1-4
V: TRBV19
CDR3: CASSEIVQEKLFF
DNA: TGTGCCAGTAGCGAAATCGTACAGGAAAAACTGTTTTTT

size: once
D: TRBD1
J: TRBJ1-2
V: TRBV5-4
CDR3: CASSPGTEVYGYTF
DNA: TGTGCCAGCAGCCCCGGGACAGAAGTATATGGCTACACCTTC

size: -
D: TRBD1
J: TRBJ2-7
V: TRBV6-5
CDR3: CASRRQGHPCKQYF
DNA: TGTGCCAGCAGACGACAGGGCCACCCCTGTAAGCAGTACTTC

size: -
D: TRBD1
J: TRBJ1-2
V: TRBV28
CDR3: CASSPERGARGRNGYPF
DNA: TGTGCCAGCAGTCCCGAGAGGGGAGCCAGGGGGCGGAATGGCTACCCCTTC

size: -
D: -
J: TRBJ2-7
V: TRBV18
CDR3: CASSPPGTSRSYEQYF
DNA: TGTGCCAGCTCACCACCGGGAACTAGCAGGTCCTACGAGCAGTACTTC

size: -
D: TRBD2
J: TRBJ2-2
V: TRBV27
CDR3: CANKSSNRSGGASTGELFF
DNA: TGTGCCAACAAAAGCTCTAATCGCAGCGGGGGGGCCAGCACCGGGGAGCTGTTTTTT